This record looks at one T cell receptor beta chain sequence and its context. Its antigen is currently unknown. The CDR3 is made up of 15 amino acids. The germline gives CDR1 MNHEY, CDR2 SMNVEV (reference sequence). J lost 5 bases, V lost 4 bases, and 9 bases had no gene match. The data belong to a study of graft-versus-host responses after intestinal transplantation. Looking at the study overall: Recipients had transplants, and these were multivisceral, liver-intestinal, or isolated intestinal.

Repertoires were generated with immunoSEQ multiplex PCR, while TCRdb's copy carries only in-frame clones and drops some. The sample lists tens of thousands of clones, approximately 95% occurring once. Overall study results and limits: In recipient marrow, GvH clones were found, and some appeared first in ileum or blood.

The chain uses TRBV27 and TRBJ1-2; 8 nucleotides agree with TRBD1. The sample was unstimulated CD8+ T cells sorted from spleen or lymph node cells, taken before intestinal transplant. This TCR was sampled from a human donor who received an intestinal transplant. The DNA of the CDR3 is TGTGCCAGCAGTTGGACAGGGTCCGGGGGGTATGGCTACACCTTC. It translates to CASSWTGSGGYGYTF.